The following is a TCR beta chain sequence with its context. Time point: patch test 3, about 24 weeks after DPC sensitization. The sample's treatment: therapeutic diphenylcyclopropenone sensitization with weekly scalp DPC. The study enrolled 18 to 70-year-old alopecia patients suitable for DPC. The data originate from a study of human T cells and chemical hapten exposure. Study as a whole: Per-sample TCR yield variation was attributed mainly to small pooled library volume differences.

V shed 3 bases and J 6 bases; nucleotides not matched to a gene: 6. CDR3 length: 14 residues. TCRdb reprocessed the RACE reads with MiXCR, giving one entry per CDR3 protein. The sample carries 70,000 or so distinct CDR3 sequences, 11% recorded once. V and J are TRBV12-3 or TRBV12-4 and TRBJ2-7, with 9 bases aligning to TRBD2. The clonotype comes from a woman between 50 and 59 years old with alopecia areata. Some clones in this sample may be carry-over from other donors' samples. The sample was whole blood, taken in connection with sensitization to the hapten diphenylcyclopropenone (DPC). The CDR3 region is CASSFMGLAFEQYF. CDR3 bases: TGTGCCAGCAGTTTCATGGGACTAGCATTCGAGCAGTACTTC.